One and the same sample provided the 8 T cell receptor beta chains below, sequenced in a study of blood T cell repertoires in COVID-19. The method was immunoSEQ multiplex PCR; TCRdb's version includes in-frame clones alone and lacks a portion of them. The sample gives some 220,000 clones, over 75% of which show up once; 9.5% to 15% is in the top ten. The sample comprised peripheral blood. The receptors were gathered from a human donor in a cohort sampled during active COVID-19.

The sample holds a few counts of this clone. V is TRBV29-1 and J is TRBJ1-4, with 7 bases lining up with TRBD1. Trimming removed 8 bases from V and 8 bases from J; junction bases left unmatched: 8. The CDR3 runs to 12 residues. Per germline, CDR1 SQVTM and CDR2 ANQGSEA. The CDR3, as DNA: TGCAGCATGCGACAGGGAGGCGAAAAACTGTTTTTT. It translates to CSMRQGGEKLFF.

The table lists this clone with many counts. A much larger clone sits a single nucleotide away, making a read error possible. The chain combines TRBV5-6 with TRBJ2-3, with D tentatively TRBD1 (7 bases). The CDR3 covers 17 residues. The germline gives CDR1 SGHDT, CDR2 YYEEEE. V lost 2 bases, J lost 3 bases, and 19 bases lay in between. The CDR3 protein is CASSFLWGRGVTDTQYF. The DNA for the CDR3 is TGTGCCAGCAGCTTTTTATGGGGCAGGGGGGTAACAGATACGCAGTATTTT.

This chain joins TRBV24-1 and TRBJ2-1; D perhaps matches TRBD1 (5 bases). Trimming removed 5 bases at V and 4 bases at J, with 8 bases between. From germline, CDR1 is KGHDR and CDR2 SFDVKD. The CDR3 spans 13 residues. DNA for the CDR3: TGTGCCACCAGTGCGACAGCATACAATGAGCAGTTCTTC. Its translation: CATSATAYNEQFF.

The V and J genes are TRBV4-3 and TRBJ2-2; D unresolved. The V end lost 0 bases, the J end lost 1 base, and 6 bases lay between the germline ends. CDR1 is LGHNA, CDR2 YSLEER, per germline. This CDR3 contains 15 residues. DNA for the CDR3: TGCGCCAGCAGCCAAGAAAACAGGAACACCGGGGAGCTGTTTTTT. Translation: CASSQENRNTGELFF.

This chain connects TRBV7-9 to TRBJ1-2; no clear D gene. Trimming removed 3 bases from V and 4 bases from J, with 6 bases in between. The CDR3 is 12 amino acids. Per germline, CDR1 SEHNR and CDR2 FQNEAQ (reference sequence). CDR3 sequence (DNA): TGTGCCAGCAGCTTGACATTCTATGGCTACACCTTC. Translation gives CASSLTFYGYTF.

The chain carries TRBV6-5 and TRBJ2-7; D uncertain. V shed 4 bases and J shed 2 bases, with 9 bases lying between them. Germline CDR1 is MNHEY and CDR2 is SVGAGI. The CDR3 sequence is 13 residues long. The CDR3 DNA sequence: TGTGCCAGCAGTTTTCTAGAGACCTACGAGCAGTACTTC. Amino acid sequence: CASSFLETYEQYF.

This clone was seen a single time. The chain employs TRBV4-2 and TRBJ1-5; no clear D. The CDR3 has 15 residues. Germline V gene lookup returns CDR1 LGHNA and CDR2 YNFKEQ. V was cut by 1 base and J by 3 bases, with 10 bases left in between. The DNA for the CDR3 is TGTGCCAGCAGCCAAGGAGGGATAGACAATCAGCCCCAGCATTTT. This encodes CASSQGGIDNQPQHF.

The chain links TRBV15 to TRBJ2-1, with 8 bases fitting TRBD1. The ends lost 3 bases at V and 5 bases at J; junction bases unmatched: 3. CDR1 and CDR2 (germline): LNHNV, YYDKDF (reference sequence). The CDR3 is 14 residues long. Here the CDR3 reads CATSRGQANNEQFF. The CDR3 DNA reads as TGTGCCACCAGCAGGGGACAGGCAAACAATGAGCAGTTCTTC.